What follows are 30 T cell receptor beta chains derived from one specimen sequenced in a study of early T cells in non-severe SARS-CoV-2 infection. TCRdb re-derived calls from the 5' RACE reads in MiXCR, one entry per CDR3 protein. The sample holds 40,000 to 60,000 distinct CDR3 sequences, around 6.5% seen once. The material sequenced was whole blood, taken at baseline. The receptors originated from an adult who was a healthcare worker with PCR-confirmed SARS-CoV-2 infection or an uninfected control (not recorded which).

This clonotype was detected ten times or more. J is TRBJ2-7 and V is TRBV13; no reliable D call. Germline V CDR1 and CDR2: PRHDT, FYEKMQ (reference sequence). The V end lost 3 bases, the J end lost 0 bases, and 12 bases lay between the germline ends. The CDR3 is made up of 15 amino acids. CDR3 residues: CASSFGRLNSYEQYF. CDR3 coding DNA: TGTGCCAGCAGCTTTGGCCGTCTTAACTCCTACGAGCAGTACTTC.

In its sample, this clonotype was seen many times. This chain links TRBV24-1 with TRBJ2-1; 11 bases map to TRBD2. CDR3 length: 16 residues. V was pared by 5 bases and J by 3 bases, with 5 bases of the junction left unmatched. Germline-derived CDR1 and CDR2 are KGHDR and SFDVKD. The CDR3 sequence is CATSGSGRAVYNEQFF. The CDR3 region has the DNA TGTGCCACCAGTGGTAGCGGGAGGGCGGTCTACAATGAGCAGTTCTTC.

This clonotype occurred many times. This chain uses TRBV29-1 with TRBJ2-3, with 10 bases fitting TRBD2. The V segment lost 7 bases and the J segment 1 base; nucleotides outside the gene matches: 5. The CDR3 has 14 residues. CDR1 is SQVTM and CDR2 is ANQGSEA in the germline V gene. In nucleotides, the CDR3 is TGCAGCGGCGATACTAGCGGGGGCACAGATACGCAGTATTTT. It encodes CSGDTSGGTDTQYF.

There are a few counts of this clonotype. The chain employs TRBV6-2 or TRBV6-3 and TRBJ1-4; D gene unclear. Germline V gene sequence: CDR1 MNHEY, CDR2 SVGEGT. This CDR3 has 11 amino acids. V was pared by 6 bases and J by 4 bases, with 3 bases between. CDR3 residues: CASRRNEKLFF. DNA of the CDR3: TGTGCCAGCAGACGTAATGAAAAACTGTTTTTT.

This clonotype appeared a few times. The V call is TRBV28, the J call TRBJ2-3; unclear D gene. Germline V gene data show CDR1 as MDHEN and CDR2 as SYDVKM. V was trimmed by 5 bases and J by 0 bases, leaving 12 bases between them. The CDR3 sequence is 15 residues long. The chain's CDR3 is CASSGQIWSTDTQYF. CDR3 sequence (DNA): TGTGCCAGCAGTGGTCAGATTTGGAGCACAGATACGCAGTATTTT.

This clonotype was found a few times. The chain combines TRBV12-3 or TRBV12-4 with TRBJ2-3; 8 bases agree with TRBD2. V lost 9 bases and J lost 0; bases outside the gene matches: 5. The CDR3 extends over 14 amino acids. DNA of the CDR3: TGTGCCAGTGGGGCTAGCGGGAGCACAGATACGCAGTATTTT. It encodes CASGASGSTDTQYF.

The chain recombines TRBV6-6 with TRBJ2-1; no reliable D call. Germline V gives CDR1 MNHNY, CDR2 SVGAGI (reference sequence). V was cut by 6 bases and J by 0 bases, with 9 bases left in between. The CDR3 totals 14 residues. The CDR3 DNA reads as TGTGCCAGCAGCGAGTCGAGCTCCTACAATGAGCAGTTCTTC. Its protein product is CASSESSSYNEQFF.

CDR3 sequence: CASSVDIRATDTQYF. CDR3 bases: TGTGCCAGCAGCGTAGATATCAGGGCCACAGATACGCAGTATTTT. This sequence joins TRBV9 and TRBJ2-3; a weak D match, TRBD1 (5 bases). The CDR3 extends over 15 amino acids. Germline V lookup: CDR1 SGDLS, CDR2 YYNGEE. Trimming removed 0 bases at V and 2 bases at J, with 10 bases between.

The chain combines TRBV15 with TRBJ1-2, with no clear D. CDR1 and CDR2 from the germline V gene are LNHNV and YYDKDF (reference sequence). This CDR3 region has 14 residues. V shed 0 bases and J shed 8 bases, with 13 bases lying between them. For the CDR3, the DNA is TGTGCCACCAGCAGAGACAGTACAGTCGGAGGCTACACCTTC. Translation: CATSRDSTVGGYTF.

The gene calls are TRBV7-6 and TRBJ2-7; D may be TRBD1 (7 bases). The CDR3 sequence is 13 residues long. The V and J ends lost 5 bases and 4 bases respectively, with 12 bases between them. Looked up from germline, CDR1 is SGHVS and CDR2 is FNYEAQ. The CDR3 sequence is CASSGGTAYEQYF. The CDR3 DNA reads TGTGCCAGCAGCGGCGGGACAGCTTACGAGCAGTACTTC.

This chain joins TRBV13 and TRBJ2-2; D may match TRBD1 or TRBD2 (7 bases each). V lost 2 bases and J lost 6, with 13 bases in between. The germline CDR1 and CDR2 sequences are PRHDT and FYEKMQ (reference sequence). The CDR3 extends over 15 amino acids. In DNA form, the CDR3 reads TGTGCCAGCAGCTTACCAGGGGGGGAAGCCGGGGAGCTGTTTTTT. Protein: CASSLPGGEAGELFF.

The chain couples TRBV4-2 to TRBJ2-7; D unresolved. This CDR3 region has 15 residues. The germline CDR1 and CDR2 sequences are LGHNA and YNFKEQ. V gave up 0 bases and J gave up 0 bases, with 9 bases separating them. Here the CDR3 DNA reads TGTGCCAGCAGCCAAGATCGAGGAGTCTCCTACGAGCAGTACTTC. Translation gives CASSQDRGVSYEQYF.

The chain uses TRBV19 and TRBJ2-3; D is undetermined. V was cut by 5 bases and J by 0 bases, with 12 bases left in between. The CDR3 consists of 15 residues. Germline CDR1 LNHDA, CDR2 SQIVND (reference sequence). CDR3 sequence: CASSRAATSTDTQYF. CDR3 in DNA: TGTGCCAGTAGTCGGGCTGCAACTAGCACAGATACGCAGTATTTT.

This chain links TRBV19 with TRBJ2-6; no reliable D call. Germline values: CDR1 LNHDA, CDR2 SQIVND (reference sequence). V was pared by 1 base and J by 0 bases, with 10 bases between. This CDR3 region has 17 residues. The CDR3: CASSIGTRTSGANVLTF. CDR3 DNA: TGTGCCAGTAGTATAGGTACCAGAACCTCTGGGGCCAACGTCCTGACTTTC.

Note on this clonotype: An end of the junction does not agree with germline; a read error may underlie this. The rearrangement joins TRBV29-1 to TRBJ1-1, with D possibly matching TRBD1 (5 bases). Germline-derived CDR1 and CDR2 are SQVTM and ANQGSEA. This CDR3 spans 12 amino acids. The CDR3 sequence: CSVPWGNSEAFF. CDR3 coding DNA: TGCAGCGTTCCATGGGGGAACTCTGAAGCTTTCTTT. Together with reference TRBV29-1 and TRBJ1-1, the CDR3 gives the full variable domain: SAVISQKPSRDICQRGTSLTIQCQVDSQVTMMFWYRQQPGQSLTLIATANQGSEATYESGFVIDKFPISRPNLTFSTLTVSNMSPEDSSIYLCSVPWGNSEAFFGQGTRLTVV.

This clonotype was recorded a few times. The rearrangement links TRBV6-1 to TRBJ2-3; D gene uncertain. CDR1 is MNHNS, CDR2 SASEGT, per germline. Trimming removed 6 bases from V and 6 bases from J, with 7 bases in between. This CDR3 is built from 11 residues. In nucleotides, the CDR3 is TGTGCCAGCAGCCAGTTGGATACGCAGTATTTT. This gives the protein CASSQLDTQYF.

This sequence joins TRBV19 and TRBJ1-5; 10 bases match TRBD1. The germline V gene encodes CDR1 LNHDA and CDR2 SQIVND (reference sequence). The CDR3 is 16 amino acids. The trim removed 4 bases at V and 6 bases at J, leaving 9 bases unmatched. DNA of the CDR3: TGTGCCAGTAGTAGACAGGGGGCGCGATCCCTTCAGCCCCAGCATTTT. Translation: CASSRQGARSLQPQHF.

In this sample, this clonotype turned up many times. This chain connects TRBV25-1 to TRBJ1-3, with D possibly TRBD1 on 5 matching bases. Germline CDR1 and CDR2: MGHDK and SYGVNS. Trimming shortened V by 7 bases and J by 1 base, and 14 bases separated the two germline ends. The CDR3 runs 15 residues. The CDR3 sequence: CASTPNGGSGNTIYF. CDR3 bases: TGTGCCAGCACCCCTAATGGGGGGTCTGGAAACACCATATATTTT.

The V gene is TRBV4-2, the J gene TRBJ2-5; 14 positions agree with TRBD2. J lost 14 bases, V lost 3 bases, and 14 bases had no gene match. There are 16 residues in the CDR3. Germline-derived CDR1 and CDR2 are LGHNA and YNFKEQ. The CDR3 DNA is TGTGCCAGCAGCCAGAATTCGGGACTAGCGGGAGAACGGAGATACTTC. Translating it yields CASSQNSGLAGERRYF.

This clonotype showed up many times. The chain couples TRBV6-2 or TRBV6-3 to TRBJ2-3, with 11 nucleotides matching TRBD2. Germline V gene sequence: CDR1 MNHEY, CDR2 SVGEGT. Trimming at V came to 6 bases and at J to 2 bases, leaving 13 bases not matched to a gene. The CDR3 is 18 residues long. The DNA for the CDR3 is TGTGCCAGCAGACTCACCCTGGGACTAGCGGATTTCACAGATACGCAGTATTTT. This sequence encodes CASRLTLGLADFTDTQYF.

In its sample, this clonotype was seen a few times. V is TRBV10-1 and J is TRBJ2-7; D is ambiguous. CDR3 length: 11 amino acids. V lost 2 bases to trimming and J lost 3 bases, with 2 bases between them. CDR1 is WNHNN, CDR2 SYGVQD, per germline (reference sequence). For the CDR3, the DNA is TGCGCCAGCAGTGAGGGCTACGAGCAGTACTTC. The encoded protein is CASSEGYEQYF.

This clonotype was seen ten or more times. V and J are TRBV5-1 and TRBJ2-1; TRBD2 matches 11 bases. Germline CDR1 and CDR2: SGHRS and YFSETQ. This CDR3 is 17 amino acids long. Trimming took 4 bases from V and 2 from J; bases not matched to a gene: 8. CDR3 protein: CASSPGLAEGTYNEQFF. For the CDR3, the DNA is TGCGCCAGCAGCCCGGGACTAGCGGAGGGAACCTACAATGAGCAGTTCTTC. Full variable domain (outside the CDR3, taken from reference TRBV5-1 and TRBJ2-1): KAGVTQTPRYLIKTRGQQVTLSCSPISGHRSVSWYQQTPGQGLQFLFEYFSETQRNKGNFPGRFSGRQFSNSRSEMNVSTLELGDSALYLCASSPGLAEGTYNEQFFGPGTRLTVL.

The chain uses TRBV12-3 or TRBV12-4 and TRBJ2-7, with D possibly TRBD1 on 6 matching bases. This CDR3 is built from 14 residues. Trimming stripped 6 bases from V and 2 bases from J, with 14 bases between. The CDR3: CASSLDRPTYEQYF. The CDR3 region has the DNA TGTGCCAGCAGCCTAGACAGGCCAACCTACGAGCAGTACTTC.

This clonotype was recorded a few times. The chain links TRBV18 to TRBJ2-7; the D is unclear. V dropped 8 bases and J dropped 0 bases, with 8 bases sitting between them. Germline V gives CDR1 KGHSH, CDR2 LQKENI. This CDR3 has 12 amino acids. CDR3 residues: CASGAVSYEQYF. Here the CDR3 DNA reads TGTGCCAGCGGAGCAGTCTCCTACGAGCAGTACTTC.

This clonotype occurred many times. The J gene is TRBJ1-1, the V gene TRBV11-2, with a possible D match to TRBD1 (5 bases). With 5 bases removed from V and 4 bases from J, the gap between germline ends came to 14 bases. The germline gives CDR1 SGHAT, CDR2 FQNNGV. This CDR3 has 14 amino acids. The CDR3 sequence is CASSPQGVGTEAFF. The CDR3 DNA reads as TGTGCCAGCAGCCCCCAAGGGGTGGGCACTGAAGCTTTCTTT.

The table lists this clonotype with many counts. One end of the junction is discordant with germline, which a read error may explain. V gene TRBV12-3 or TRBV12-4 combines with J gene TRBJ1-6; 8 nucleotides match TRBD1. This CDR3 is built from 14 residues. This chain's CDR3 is CASSPGGGNSPLHF. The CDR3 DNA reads TGTGCCAGCAGTCCAGGGGGCGGTAATTCACCCCTCCATTTT.

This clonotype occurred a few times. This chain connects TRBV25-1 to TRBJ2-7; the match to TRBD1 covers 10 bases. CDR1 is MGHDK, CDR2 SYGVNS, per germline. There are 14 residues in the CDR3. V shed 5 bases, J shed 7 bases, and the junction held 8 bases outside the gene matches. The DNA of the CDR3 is TGTGCCAGCAGTAAGACAGGGGGCAGAGGAGAGCAGTACTTC. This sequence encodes CASSKTGGRGEQYF.

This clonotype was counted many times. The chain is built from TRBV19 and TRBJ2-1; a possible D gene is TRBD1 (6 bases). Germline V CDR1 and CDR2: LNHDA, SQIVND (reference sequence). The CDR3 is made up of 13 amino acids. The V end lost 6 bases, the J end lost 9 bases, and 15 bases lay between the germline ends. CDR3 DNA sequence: TGTGCCAGTAGCCCGGGACAATCTATTGAGCAGTTCTTC. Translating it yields CASSPGQSIEQFF. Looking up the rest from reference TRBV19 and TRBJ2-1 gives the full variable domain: DGGITQSPKYLFRKEGQNVTLSCEQNLNHDAMYWYRQDPGQGLRLIYYSQIVNDFQKGDIAEGYSVSREKKESFPLTVTSAQKNPTAFYLCASSPGQSIEQFFGPGTRLTVL.

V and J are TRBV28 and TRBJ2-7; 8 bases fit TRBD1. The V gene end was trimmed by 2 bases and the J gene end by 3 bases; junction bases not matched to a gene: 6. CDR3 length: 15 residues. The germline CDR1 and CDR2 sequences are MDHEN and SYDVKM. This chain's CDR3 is CASSLGADRGYEQYF. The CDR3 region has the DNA TGTGCCAGCAGTTTAGGGGCTGACAGGGGCTACGAGCAGTACTTC.

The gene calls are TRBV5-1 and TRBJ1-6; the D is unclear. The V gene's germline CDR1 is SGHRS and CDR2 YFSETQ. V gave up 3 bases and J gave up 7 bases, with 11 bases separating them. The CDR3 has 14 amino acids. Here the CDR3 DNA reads TGCGCCAGCAGCTCGGAGGCGTTCAATTCACCCCTCCACTTT. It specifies CASSSEAFNSPLHF.